Following are 19 T cell receptor beta chains from one sample sequenced in a study of blood T cell repertoires in COVID-19. Assay used: immunoSEQ multiplex PCR; TCRdb lists only in-frame clones, some missing. Here the sample spans approximately 350,000 clones, more than 70% being singletons. The sequenced sample was peripheral blood. These receptors originate from a man aged 30 to 39 with active or convalescent COVID-19.

J is TRBJ2-1 and V is TRBV5-1; 12 positions agree with TRBD2. The ends lost 0 bases at V and 10 bases at J; junction bases unmatched: 5. CDR1 SGHRS and CDR2 YFSETQ come from the germline V gene. There are 15 residues in the CDR3. Here the CDR3 reads CASSLVLAGGKEQFF. CDR3 DNA: TGCGCCAGCAGCTTGGTACTAGCGGGGGGTAAAGAGCAGTTCTTC.

The rearrangement uses TRBV20-1 and TRBJ1-2; D unresolved. The length of the CDR3 is 11 residues. V gave up 5 bases and J gave up 8 bases, with 12 bases separating them. Germline CDR1 DFQATT, CDR2 SNEGSKA (reference sequence). CDR3 coding DNA: TGCAGTGCTCAATGGGCTGGAGGCTACACCTTC. Protein: CSAQWAGGYTF.

The V call is TRBV9, the J call TRBJ2-2; 8 bases are a match to TRBD1. The CDR3 is 15 residues long. Germline V gene sequence: CDR1 SGDLS, CDR2 YYNGEE. With 4 bases clipped from V and 0 bases from J, the junction kept 2 bases outside the gene matches. As DNA, the CDR3 is TGTGCCAGCAGCCACAGGGGGACGAACACCGGGGAGCTGTTTTTT. Encoded protein: CASSHRGTNTGELFF.

J is TRBJ2-5 and V is TRBV28; D is perhaps TRBD2 (6 bases). The CDR3 length is 14 residues. V lost 6 bases, J lost 5 bases, and 16 bases lay in between. Per the germline V gene, CDR1 is MDHEN and CDR2 is SYDVKM. The CDR3, as DNA: TGTGCCAGCAGCCCGGGTCGGGAGACGGAGACCCAGTACTTC. The encoded protein is CASSPGRETETQYF.

The count of this clone is one. The V and J genes are TRBV7-8 and TRBJ2-2, with unresolved D. CDR1 and CDR2 (germline): SGHVS, FQNEAQ. V was clipped by 5 bases and J by 7 bases, with 11 bases between them. This CDR3 is 13 amino acids long. For the CDR3, the DNA is TGTGCCAGCAGCCGTCTAGAGATCGGGGAGCTGTTTTTT. This encodes CASSRLEIGELFF.

The chain couples TRBV18 to TRBJ1-1; tentatively, D is TRBD1 (5 bases). Germline-derived CDR1 and CDR2 are KGHSH and LQKENI. The CDR3 totals 15 residues. Trimming took off 3 bases at V and 6 bases at J, with 17 bases between the two ends. CDR3 residues: CASSPVRAPSAEAFF. CDR3 nucleotides: TGTGCCAGCTCACCGGTCAGGGCTCCGTCCGCTGAAGCTTTCTTT.

The chain is built from TRBV21-1 and TRBJ2-7; TRBD2 is the table's D call, not checked against the DNA. TRBV21-1 constitutes a pseudogene. The CDR3 consists of 13 residues. This CDR3 reads CASSWDFAYEQYF. CDR3 nucleotide sequence: TGTGCCAGCAGCTGGGACTTCGCCTACGAGCAGTACTTC.

This clone was detected only once. The rearrangement joins TRBV30 to TRBJ1-5; D is undetermined. Germline V CDR1 and CDR2: GTSNPN, SVGIG (reference sequence). The CDR3 has 15 residues. V dropped 0 bases and J dropped 6 bases, with 15 bases sitting between them. The CDR3 sequence is CAWSVGRVSGQPQHF. Written as DNA, the CDR3 is TGTGCCTGGAGTGTAGGGCGGGTCTCAGGTCAGCCCCAGCATTTT.

The chain couples TRBV3-1 (or the pseudogene TRBV3-2) to TRBJ1-1; no definite D call. V was clipped by 4 bases and J by 2 bases, with 11 bases between them. CDR1 and CDR2 from the germline V gene are LGHDT and YNNKEL (reference sequence). This CDR3 has 14 residues. The CDR3 region has the DNA TGTGCCAGCAGCCCATGGGGAGGCAACACTGAAGCTTTCTTT. It codes for CASSPWGGNTEAFF.

This chain uses TRBV13 with TRBJ2-7; 13 bases match TRBD2. V lost 4 bases, J lost 3 bases, and 9 bases stayed unmatched. Germline V gene data show CDR1 as PRHDT and CDR2 as FYEKMQ (reference sequence). The CDR3 spans 17 residues. CDR3: CASSSGLAGDRVYEQYF. In DNA, the CDR3 is TGTGCCAGCAGCTCAGGACTAGCGGGAGATCGGGTCTACGAGCAGTACTTC.

The chain recombines TRBV18 with TRBJ1-5, with a weak D call TRBD1 (6 bases). This CDR3 is 17 amino acids long. Trimming pared 2 bases from V and 0 bases from J, leaving 14 bases between. Germline assignment: CDR1 KGHSH and CDR2 LQKENI. The CDR3 bases are TGTGCCAGCTCACCAAGTGGGACACCATATAGCAATCAGCCCCAGCATTTT. Its protein product is CASSPSGTPYSNQPQHF.

The chain uses TRBV19 and TRBJ2-7, with 8 nucleotides matching TRBD2. CDR1 and CDR2 from the germline V gene are LNHDA and SQIVND (reference sequence). The ends lost 5 bases at V and 1 base at J; junction bases unmatched: 7. The CDR3 spans 15 residues. CDR3 sequence: CASSDSGTPSYEQYF. The DNA of the CDR3 is TGTGCCAGTAGTGATAGCGGGACCCCTTCCTACGAGCAGTACTTC.

This chain connects TRBV5-4 to TRBJ1-2; possibly TRBD1 for D (6 bases). There are 14 residues in the CDR3. Trimming cost V 0 bases and J 0 bases, with 6 bases left between them. Looked up from germline, CDR1 is SGHNT and CDR2 is YYREEE (reference sequence). This CDR3 reads CASSLGTANYGYTF. The CDR3 region has the DNA TGTGCCAGCAGCTTGGGGACAGCTAACTATGGCTACACCTTC.

Points on this clone: Other nucleotide sequences in the sample specify the same CDR3. The CDR3 nucleotides read TGTGCCAGCAGCTTAGCCGATGAGCAGTTCTTC. Its protein product is CASSLADEQFF. This chain uses TRBV11-3 with TRBJ2-1; no reliable D call. This CDR3 has 11 residues. Germline CDR1 reads SGHNT; CDR2 reads YENEEA. Trimming removed 1 base at V and 8 bases at J, with 3 bases between.

The genes are TRBV4-2 and TRBJ1-4; 8 bases agree with TRBD1. The germline gives CDR1 LGHNA, CDR2 YNFKEQ. This CDR3 has 13 residues. V lost 3 bases, J lost 13 bases, and 7 bases stayed unmatched. CDR3 coding DNA: TGTGCCAGCAGCCACCCGGAAGGACAGGGACTGTTTTTT. It translates to CASSHPEGQGLFF.

The rearrangement links TRBV6-6 to TRBJ2-2, with 7 nucleotides matching TRBD1. This CDR3 contains 16 residues. The ends lost 1 base at V and 0 bases at J; junction bases unmatched: 2. Germline V gene sequence: CDR1 MNHNY, CDR2 SVGAGI (reference sequence). Here the CDR3 reads CASSYWDSANTGELFF. The CDR3 DNA sequence: TGTGCCAGCAGTTACTGGGACAGCGCGAACACCGGGGAGCTGTTTTTT.

This chain links TRBV10-3 with TRBJ1-2; D not resolved. The CDR3 is 14 amino acids. CDR1 ENHRY and CDR2 SYGVKD come from the germline V gene. Between the trimmed V and J ends, which lost 3 bases and 5 bases, there was a span of 13 bases. This CDR3 reads CAISEGGHEYGYTF. The CDR3 DNA is TGTGCCATCAGTGAAGGAGGGCATGAATATGGCTACACCTTC.

This sequence joins TRBV28 and TRBJ1-1; no reliable D call. V was trimmed by 11 bases and J by 1 base, leaving 14 bases between them. CDR3 length equals 13 residues. Germline assignment: CDR1 MDHEN and CDR2 SYDVKM. In DNA, the CDR3 is TGTGCCTTCCTCCGAAGAGGGAACACTGAAGCTTTCTTT. Translating it yields CAFLRRGNTEAFF.

The chain uses TRBV6-2 or TRBV6-3 and TRBJ2-2; TRBD2 is a possible D gene (6 bases). Trimming left V 6 bases short and J 4 bases short, with 9 bases between. Germline V gene sequence: CDR1 MNHEY, CDR2 SVGEGT. There are 13 residues in the CDR3. The CDR3 protein is CASSPGGTGELFF. The CDR3 nucleotides read TGTGCCAGCAGCCCCGGGGGCACCGGGGAGCTGTTTTTT.